A single sample gave rise to the 15 T cell receptor beta chains below, sequenced in a study of CD8+ T cells in alopecia areata (dated by TCRdb to 2016 to 2019). Library creation used the immunoSEQ multiplex PCR assay. To provide template for TCR sequencing, every sample had RNA extracted and reverse transcribed into cDNA. In its TCRdb copy, this immuneACCESS table keeps in-frame sequences only and misses some clones. Where compared with another copy, unresolved V genes explain less than half of these, and the others have no known cause. The sample table records about 160,000 clones; roughly 50% of these occur just once. The top ten constitute around 6.8% of the sample. Sequenced material: CD4+ T cells sorted from blood. These receptors were collected from a human donor with alopecia areata.

This clone was detected a few times. The chain employs TRBV29-1 and TRBJ2-3, with D perhaps matching TRBD1 (6 bases). CDR3 length: 13 residues. V lost 3 bases to trimming and J lost 4 bases, with 11 bases between them. Germline V lookup: CDR1 SQVTM, CDR2 ANQGSEA. Here the CDR3 reads CSVDGTQADTQYF. DNA for the CDR3: TGCAGCGTTGATGGGACACAGGCAGATACGCAGTATTTT.

The chain is built from TRBV28 and TRBJ2-1, with 8 bases lining up with TRBD1. Losses at the gene ends were 7 bases for V and 11 bases for J; bases not matched to a gene: 7. The CDR3 spans 12 residues. Germline lookup yields CDR1 MDHEN and CDR2 SYDVKM. CDR3 protein: CASTQGAQKQFF. For the CDR3, the DNA is TGTGCCAGCACCCAGGGGGCGCAGAAGCAGTTCTTC.

This clone was observed a handful of times. The chain links TRBV7-2 to TRBJ2-5; no clear D gene. The V and J ends lost 5 bases and 3 bases respectively, with 10 bases between them. Germline V CDR1 and CDR2: SGHTA, FQGNSA. CDR3 length: 13 residues. The CDR3 DNA follows: TGTGCCAGCAGCCCGACCCGGAAAGAGACCCAGTACTTC. Encoded protein: CASSPTRKETQYF.

This clone was seen more than once but under ten times. The chain recombines TRBV7-9 with TRBJ2-1; D ambiguous. The CDR3 spans 10 residues. The germline gives CDR1 SEHNR, CDR2 FQNEAQ (reference sequence). Trimming left V 5 bases short and J 15 bases short, with 11 bases between. CDR3 bases: TGTGCCAGCAGCCCAGGATCCAGGTTCTTC. It codes for CASSPGSRFF.

This rearrangement joins TRBV7-8 to TRBJ2-1; 8 bases fit TRBD2. The germline gives CDR1 SGHVS, CDR2 FQNEAQ. J was trimmed by 7 bases and V by 4 bases; bases with no gene match: 18. The CDR3 is 18 residues long. In DNA form, the CDR3 reads TGTGCCAGCAGCTCTCCCCTCGAGGGGACTAGGAGGAGAAATGAGCAGTTCTTC. It specifies CASSSPLEGTRRRNEQFF.

V is TRBV5-1 and J is TRBJ2-5, with 10 bases identical to TRBD2. V shed 4 bases, J shed 2 bases, and the junction held 2 bases outside the gene matches. Germline values: CDR1 SGHRS, CDR2 YFSETQ. The CDR3 extends over 14 amino acids. The CDR3 region has the DNA TGCGCCAGCAGCGCGACTAGCGGGCAAGAGACCCAGTACTTC. This encodes CASSATSGQETQYF.

The chain has TRBV5-1 and TRBJ2-1; D unclear. Trimming took off 1 base at V and 1 base at J, with 6 bases between the two ends. Germline V CDR1 and CDR2: SGHRS, YFSETQ. This CDR3 is 14 amino acids long. The CDR3 DNA is TGCGCCAGCAGCTTGCCCGATTCCTACAATGAGCAGTTCTTC. It yields the protein CASSLPDSYNEQFF.

The J gene is TRBJ2-5, the V gene TRBV27; possibly TRBD2 for D (6 bases). Between the trimmed V and J ends, which lost 4 bases and 5 bases, there was a span of 17 bases. This CDR3 contains 15 residues. Germline CDR1 is MNHEY and CDR2 is SMNVEV (reference sequence). CDR3 DNA: TGTGCCAGCAGTTCCCGACTAGAAACCTTGGAGACCCAGTACTTC. Translating it yields CASSSRLETLETQYF.

This chain connects TRBV9 to TRBJ2-2; TRBD2 agrees at 9 bases. The junction had 7 bases not matched to a gene; V was cut back by 4 bases and J by 6 bases. CDR1 is SGDLS, CDR2 YYNGEE, per germline. This CDR3 comprises 15 residues. CDR3 sequence: CASSYTGTSSGELFF. The CDR3 DNA sequence: TGTGCCAGCAGCTACACCGGGACTAGCTCCGGGGAGCTGTTTTTT.

The chain employs TRBV7-2 and TRBJ2-7; D tentatively fits TRBD1 or TRBD2 (5 bases each). CDR3 length: 15 residues. Trimming shortened V by 1 base and J by 0 bases, and 10 bases separated the two germline ends. The germline CDR1 and CDR2 sequences are SGHTA and FQGNSA. The CDR3 DNA reads TGTGCCAGCAGCTTAGTGGGGACCCTCTCCTACGAGCAGTACTTC. This sequence encodes CASSLVGTLSYEQYF.

J is TRBJ2-5 and V is TRBV28; 7 bases fit TRBD1. The germline V gene encodes CDR1 MDHEN and CDR2 SYDVKM. The CDR3 contains 13 residues. V was clipped by 6 bases and J by 1 base; unmatched bases: 2. The CDR3 reads CASRGQPQETQYF. CDR3 sequence (DNA): TGTGCCAGCAGGGGACAGCCCCAAGAGACCCAGTACTTC.

This clone has only a few counts. CDR3 in amino acids: CASSIGLSGNTGELFF. The CDR3 DNA reads as TGTGCCAGTAGTATAGGCTTGAGTGGTAACACCGGGGAGCTGTTTTTT. The rearrangement uses TRBV19 and TRBJ2-2; D is undetermined. Trimming removed 1 base at V and 2 bases at J, with 11 bases between. The CDR3 is 16 residues long. CDR1 and CDR2 (germline): LNHDA, SQIVND (reference sequence). Full variable domain (rest looked up from reference TRBV19 and TRBJ2-2): DGGITQSPKYLFRKEGQNVTLSCEQNLNHDAMYWYRQDPGQGLRLIYYSQIVNDFQKGDIAEGYSVSREKKESFPLTVTSAQKNPTAFYLCASSIGLSGNTGELFFGEGSRLTVL.

This clone was counted a few times. The chain uses TRBV7-9 and TRBJ2-7; a possible D gene is TRBD1 (5 bases). Trimming left V 3 bases short and J 3 bases short, with 6 bases between. CDR1 and CDR2 from the germline V gene are SEHNR and FQNEAQ (reference sequence). The CDR3 extends over 12 amino acids. The CDR3 DNA is TGTGCCAGCAGCTTGACAGACTACGAGCAGTACTTC. Translating it yields CASSLTDYEQYF. Full variable domain (remainder filled in from reference TRBV7-9 and TRBJ2-7): DTGVSQNPRHKITKRGQNVTFRCDPISEHNRLYWYRQTLGQGPEFLTYFQNEAQLEKSRLLSDRFSAERPKGSFSTLEIQRTEQGDSAMYLCASSLTDYEQYFGPGTRLTVT.

The chain has TRBV13 and TRBJ1-1, with D uncertain. The germline gives CDR1 PRHDT, CDR2 FYEKMQ (reference sequence). The V end lost 3 bases, the J end lost 2 bases, and 7 bases lay between the germline ends. This CDR3 is 13 amino acids long. The CDR3 here is CASSFTANTEAFF. CDR3 nucleotides: TGTGCCAGCAGCTTCACGGCTAACACTGAAGCTTTCTTT.

The sample holds many counts of this clone. The chain recombines TRBV6-5 with TRBJ2-7; D gene unclear. From germline, CDR1 is MNHEY and CDR2 SVGAGI. Trimming stripped 6 bases from V and 0 bases from J, with 9 bases between. This CDR3 comprises 13 residues. In DNA form, the CDR3 reads TGTGCCAGCAGGAGGTTCAGCTCCTACGAGCAGTACTTC. This encodes CASRRFSSYEQYF.